The 29 T cell receptor beta chains given below trace back to one sample, sequenced in a study of blood T cell repertoires in COVID-19 (TCRdb year 2020). The method behind the library was the immunoSEQ multiplex PCR assay. In TCRdb, the immuneACCESS table is reduced to in-frame sequences with V and J assigned. These tables do not hold every clone; where another copy was compared, an unresolved V gene accounts for under half, and the others remain unexplained. The sample contains approximately 94,000 clones, 70% to 90% of them found a single time. The ten top clones hold 5% of the sample. The material sequenced was peripheral blood. The receptor source for this set is a human donor in a cohort sampled during active COVID-19.

As regards this clone: It may be a read error: a sequence one base away is much more abundant. The rearrangement uses TRBV6-2 or TRBV6-3 and TRBJ2-7; TRBD2 aligns across 10 bases. This CDR3 region has 18 residues. Germline values: CDR1 MNHEY, CDR2 SVGEGT. This chain's CDR3 is CAGSYSSSGRAILWEQYF. The CDR3 DNA reads TGTGCCGGCAGTTACTCTTCGAGCGGGAGGGCCATTCTCTGGGAGCAGTACTTC.

The table lists this clone with a few counts. This sequence joins TRBV9 and TRBJ1-2; TRBD1 might be the D (6 bases). This CDR3 is 14 amino acids long. V was cut by 1 base and J by 6 bases, with 13 bases left in between. Germline-derived CDR1 and CDR2 are SGDLS and YYNGEE. This chain's CDR3 is CASSVSRGADGYTF. Written as DNA, the CDR3 is TGTGCCAGCAGCGTATCACGGGGGGCGGATGGCTACACCTTC. The full variable domain, rest sourced from reference TRBV9 and TRBJ1-2, is DSGVTQTPKHLITATGQRVTLRCSPRSGDLSVYWYQQSLDQGLQFLIQYYNGEERAKGNILERFSAQQFPDLHSELNLSSLELGDSALYFCASSVSRGADGYTFGSGTRLTVV.

The V gene is TRBV3-1 (or the pseudogene TRBV3-2), the J gene TRBJ1-1, with TRBD1 matching 8 bases. V lost 4 bases, J lost 5 bases, and 6 bases stayed unmatched. This CDR3 has 14 residues. Germline CDR1 LGHDT, CDR2 YNNKEL (reference sequence). The CDR3 bases are TGTGCCAGCAGCCCCACAGGGGGAAGGACTGAAGCTTTCTTT. Translating gives CASSPTGGRTEAFF.

V usage is TRBV6-5 and J usage is TRBJ2-7; 8 bases map to TRBD2. Germline V gene lookup returns CDR1 MNHEY and CDR2 SVGAGI. The CDR3 sequence is 14 residues long. V dropped 1 base and J dropped 4; count of bases not matched to a gene: 3. The CDR3 sequence is CASSYFSGAYEQYF. CDR3 in DNA: TGTGCCAGCAGTTACTTTAGCGGGGCTTACGAGCAGTACTTC.

About this clone: The same CDR3 can be traced to other DNA sequences in this sample. The chain links TRBV9 to TRBJ2-3; unclear D gene. The germline gives CDR1 SGDLS, CDR2 YYNGEE. There are 12 residues in the CDR3. V gave up 3 bases and J gave up 0 bases, with 2 bases separating them. CDR3 in DNA: TGTGCCAGCAGCGCGAGCACAGATACGCAGTATTTT. Protein: CASSASTDTQYF.

This sequence joins TRBV5-1 and TRBJ1-2, with 10 positions matching TRBD1. V was pared by 3 bases and J by 4 bases, with 3 bases of the junction left unmatched. CDR1 is SGHRS, CDR2 YFSETQ, per germline. The CDR3 is made up of 14 amino acids. CDR3 in DNA: TGCGCCAGCAGCTGGGACAGGGGAGGCTATGGCTACACCTTC. Its translation: CASSWDRGGYGYTF.

The rearrangement joins TRBV6-5 to TRBJ1-1; 7 bases fit TRBD1. The CDR3 length is 12 residues. Trimming took 4 bases from V and 7 from J; bases not matched to a gene: 3. The germline V gene has CDR1 MNHEY and CDR2 SVGAGI. CDR3 region: CASSSGQVEAFF. In DNA, the CDR3 is TGTGCCAGCAGTTCCGGACAGGTTGAAGCTTTCTTT.

This clone was counted once. The chain uses TRBV2 and TRBJ2-5; 8 nucleotides align to TRBD1. This CDR3 is built from 14 residues. V gave up 5 bases and J gave up 2 bases; unmatched junction bases: 4. Germline V CDR1 and CDR2: SNHLY, FYNNEI. The CDR3 DNA follows: TGTGCCAGCAGTCCCAGGGGGCATCAAGAGACCCAGTACTTC. Translated: CASSPRGHQETQYF.

This sequence joins TRBV5-1 and TRBJ1-3; tentatively, D is TRBD1 (6 bases). This CDR3 is 16 amino acids long. CDR1 and CDR2 from the germline V gene are SGHRS and YFSETQ. V was pared by 4 bases and J by 0 bases, with 14 bases between. CDR3 sequence reads: CASSITGLSSGNTIYF. The DNA for the CDR3 is TGCGCCAGCAGCATCACAGGGCTGAGCTCTGGAAACACCATATATTTT.

The rearrangement joins TRBV28 to TRBJ2-2; the D is unclear. Germline V gene data show CDR1 as MDHEN and CDR2 as SYDVKM. Trimming shortened V by 2 bases and J by 0 bases, and 10 bases separated the two germline ends. The CDR3 has 16 amino acids. The CDR3 sequence: CASSLIPSANTGELFF. CDR3 nucleotide sequence: TGTGCCAGCAGTTTAATACCCAGTGCGAACACCGGGGAGCTGTTTTTT.

The chain combines TRBV5-1 with TRBJ2-2, with D possibly being TRBD2 (6 bases). The V end was cut by 4 bases, the J end by 2 bases, with 12 bases between. The germline gives CDR1 SGHRS, CDR2 YFSETQ. CDR3 length equals 15 residues. CDR3 in DNA: TGCGCCAGCAGCACGTCGGGGACTAACACCGGGGAGCTGTTTTTT. Translated, it gives CASSTSGTNTGELFF.

The V gene is TRBV15, the J gene TRBJ2-2, with TRBD1 matching 9 bases. The V gene's germline CDR1 is LNHNV and CDR2 YYDKDF (reference sequence). The J segment lost 7 bases and the V segment lost 6 bases, leaving 6 bases of the junction unmatched. The CDR3 has 14 residues. The CDR3 DNA follows: TGTGCCACCAGAGGGACAGGGCCCATCGGGGAGCTGTTTTTT. Its translation is CATRGTGPIGELFF.

J is TRBJ1-5 and V is TRBV19, with a tentative D call TRBD1 (5 bases). Trimming removed 3 bases from V and 3 bases from J, with 15 bases in between. The CDR3 runs to 16 residues. Germline-derived CDR1 and CDR2 are LNHDA and SQIVND (reference sequence). CDR3 in DNA: TGTGCCAGTAGTATGCGGGGAGGGGAGAACAATCAGCCCCAGCATTTT. Translated: CASSMRGGENNQPQHF. Variable domain in full (rest from reference TRBV19 and TRBJ1-5): DGGITQSPKYLFRKEGQNVTLSCEQNLNHDAMYWYRQDPGQGLRLIYYSQIVNDFQKGDIAEGYSVSREKKESFPLTVTSAQKNPTAFYLCASSMRGGENNQPQHFGDGTRLSIL.

V usage is TRBV7-9 and J usage is TRBJ2-2, with 8 bases fitting TRBD2. The CDR3 has 19 amino acids. The V gene's germline CDR1 is SEHNR and CDR2 FQNEAQ (reference sequence). J gave up 3 bases and V 5 bases, and 17 bases lay outside the gene matches. CDR3 nucleotide sequence: TGTGCCAGCAGCCGAGTTCGGGGGATCGGGAGGGCCGACACCGGGGAGCTGTTTTTT. Protein: CASSRVRGIGRADTGELFF.

This clone was counted between two and nine times. The gene calls are TRBV7-2 and TRBJ1-2; 10 bases map to TRBD1. Trimming at V came to 5 bases and at J to 0 bases, leaving 6 bases not matched to a gene. Germline V gene lookup returns CDR1 SGHTA and CDR2 FQGNSA. The CDR3 length is 16 residues. CDR3 sequence reads: CASSTLDRGPNYGYTF. The CDR3 bases are TGTGCCAGCAGCACCCTAGACAGGGGGCCTAACTATGGCTACACCTTC.

V and J are TRBV5-5 and TRBJ2-1; 7 nucleotides line up with TRBD1. This CDR3 has 15 amino acids. With 4 bases clipped from V and 4 bases from J, the junction kept 8 bases outside the gene matches. CDR1 and CDR2 (germline): SGHKS, YYEKEE (reference sequence). The CDR3: CASSRDSALYNEQFF. CDR3 sequence (DNA): TGTGCCAGCAGCCGGGACAGTGCCCTTTACAATGAGCAGTTCTTC.

The chain carries TRBV10-3 and TRBJ2-2; D is unclear. Looked up from germline, CDR1 is ENHRY and CDR2 is SYGVKD. This CDR3 spans 14 amino acids. The V and J ends lost 4 bases and 4 bases respectively, with 10 bases between them. The CDR3 sequence is CAISAYVATGELFF. CDR3 coding DNA: TGTGCCATCAGTGCCTATGTAGCCACCGGGGAGCTGTTTTTT.

The V call is TRBV11-2, the J call TRBJ1-5, with 10 bases matching TRBD1. CDR1 is SGHAT, CDR2 FQNNGV, per germline. V lost 4 bases, J lost 6 bases, and 9 bases stayed unmatched. The CDR3 extends over 16 amino acids. CDR3 in DNA: TGTGCCAGCAGCTCGAGTGTGGGGACAGGGGTTCAGCCCCAGCATTTT. It translates to CASSSSVGTGVQPQHF.

The chain employs TRBV6-5 and TRBJ1-2; TRBD1 matches at 11 bases. The CDR3 has 14 residues. V was pared by 6 bases and J by 7 bases, with 7 bases of the junction left unmatched. The germline V gene encodes CDR1 MNHEY and CDR2 SVGAGI. The CDR3, as DNA: TGTGCCAGCAGACCCGGACAGGGGGCCTCTGGCTACACCTTC. Translation gives CASRPGQGASGYTF.

V is TRBV6-4 and J is TRBJ1-1, with D tentatively TRBD1 (5 bases). V was trimmed by 5 bases and J by 3 bases, leaving 19 bases between them. The CDR3 extends over 16 amino acids. Germline CDR1 and CDR2: MRHNA and SNTAGT. In DNA, the CDR3 is TGTGCCAGCAGTCCGGGCGGAAATTGGGGGGACACTGAAGCTTTCTTT. Amino acid sequence: CASSPGGNWGDTEAFF.

The chain has TRBV19 and TRBJ2-3; TRBD2 matches 7 bases. The germline gives CDR1 LNHDA, CDR2 SQIVND (reference sequence). This CDR3 has 11 residues. J was trimmed by 10 bases and V by 11 bases; bases with no gene match: 9. CDR3 nucleotide sequence: TGTGCCGGGGGGGAGTCGGGTTCGCAGTATTTT. It specifies CAGGESGSQYF.

In this sample, this clone turned up once. This chain joins TRBV18 and TRBJ2-7, with D maybe TRBD2 (5 bases). The CDR3 is made up of 14 amino acids. The germline V gene encodes CDR1 KGHSH and CDR2 LQKENI. Trimming cost V 6 bases and J 2 bases, with 14 bases left between them. CDR3 sequence: CASSPEVPPYEQYF. Written as DNA, the CDR3 is TGTGCCAGCTCGCCGGAGGTCCCACCCTACGAGCAGTACTTC. Full variable domain (missing parts from reference TRBV18 and TRBJ2-7): NAGVMQNPRHLVRRRGQEARLRCSPMKGHSHVYWYRQLPEEGLKFMVYLQKENIIDESGMPKERFSAEFPKEGPSILRIQQVVRGDSAAYFCASSPEVPPYEQYFGPGTRLTVT.

This clone was seen a single time. This chain uses TRBV28 with TRBJ2-5; D is possibly TRBD2 (6 bases). Germline V gene data show CDR1 as MDHEN and CDR2 as SYDVKM. V shed 2 bases and J shed 3 bases, with 13 bases lying between them. The CDR3 consists of 15 residues. CDR3 in amino acids: CASSLREGGKETQYF. The CDR3 DNA sequence: TGTGCCAGCAGTTTAAGAGAAGGCGGGAAAGAGACCCAGTACTTC.

The chain recombines TRBV7-2 with TRBJ1-4; the D gene is possibly TRBD1 (6 bases). The V and J ends lost 5 bases and 7 bases respectively, with 11 bases between them. Germline-derived CDR1 and CDR2 are SGHTA and FQGNSA. The CDR3 runs to 13 residues. The CDR3 reads CASSEGVGEKLFF. CDR3 sequence (DNA): TGTGCCAGCAGCGAGGGGGTGGGTGAAAAACTGTTTTTT.

The chain uses TRBV6-1 and TRBJ1-5; 10 nucleotides align to TRBD1. The CDR3 is made up of 17 amino acids. The ends lost 4 bases at V and 5 bases at J; junction bases unmatched: 11. Germline values: CDR1 MNHNS, CDR2 SASEGT. The CDR3 region is CASSGMGQGSFHQPQHF. The CDR3 DNA sequence: TGTGCCAGCAGTGGTATGGGACAGGGGAGTTTCCATCAGCCCCAGCATTTT.

The V call is TRBV2, the J call TRBJ2-3; 11 nucleotides match TRBD2. Trimming removed 6 bases from V and 5 bases from J; junction bases left unmatched: 4. The CDR3 is 14 amino acids. Per the germline V gene, CDR1 is SNHLY and CDR2 is FYNNEI. The CDR3: CASSLGTSGDTQYF. CDR3 sequence (DNA): TGTGCCAGCAGCCTGGGGACTAGCGGAGATACGCAGTATTTT.

This clone appeared a single time. The chain carries TRBV19 and TRBJ2-1; D gene uncertain. The CDR3 runs to 14 residues. CDR1 and CDR2 from the germline V gene are LNHDA and SQIVND (reference sequence). V shed 1 base and J shed 2 bases, with 6 bases lying between them. The CDR3 is CASSIAITYNEQFF. The CDR3 DNA reads TGTGCCAGTAGTATAGCAATCACCTACAATGAGCAGTTCTTC.

The chain joins TRBV24-1 to TRBJ2-5; 7 bases are shared with TRBD2. With 9 bases clipped from V and 0 bases from J, the junction kept 6 bases outside the gene matches. CDR1 KGHDR and CDR2 SFDVKD come from the germline V gene. The CDR3 has 14 amino acids. The CDR3 reads CATPAGANQETQYF. For the CDR3, the DNA is TGTGCCACCCCGGCGGGAGCCAACCAAGAGACCCAGTACTTC.

The V call is TRBV29-1, the J call TRBJ2-1, with 13 bases fitting TRBD2. This CDR3 has 15 residues. V shed 7 bases and J 0 bases; nucleotides not matched to a gene: 3. Germline V gene data show CDR1 as SQVTM and CDR2 as ANQGSEA. The CDR3 sequence: CSGRTSGSSYNEQFF. Here the CDR3 DNA reads TGCAGCGGACGGACTAGCGGGAGCTCCTACAATGAGCAGTTCTTC.